The sequence of this T cell receptor beta chain was determined in a study of T cells after yellow fever vaccination. The table lists this clonotype with a few counts. TCRdb reprocessed the 5' RACE reads with MiXCR, giving one entry per CDR3 protein. The sample lists 500,000 to 650,000 distinct CDR3 sequences; roughly an eighth were seen once. Trimming stripped 5 bases from V and 4 bases from J, with 11 bases between. This CDR3 has 13 amino acids. Germline loops: CDR1 SEHNR, CDR2 FQNEAQ (reference sequence). The material was PBMCs, obtained on the day of the yellow fever booster vaccination. V usage is TRBV7-9 and J usage is TRBJ2-5; D uncertain. This clonotype was obtained from a man aged 25-45 years who received the YFV17D yellow fever vaccine. CDR3 DNA sequence: TGTGCCAGCAGCCCCGACGGCCTAGAGACCCAGTACTTC. Its translation: CASSPDGLETQYF.